The clone carrying this T cell receptor (beta chain) appeared many times. Read data end 3 residues before the CDR3 end; the end is taken from the germline J gene. The record originates from a study of T cell clonality in common variable immunodeficiency. CDR1 is SGHRS and CDR2 is YFSETQ in the germline V gene. The CDR3 spans 14 residues. V dropped 4 bases and J dropped 7; count of bases not matched to a gene: 5. Generated by immunoSEQ multiplex PCR, the TCRdb table keeps only in-frame clones and is missing some. The data show fewer than 55,000 clones, with none appearing a single time. Sequencing was carried out using peripheral blood mononuclear cells. The V and J genes are TRBV5-1 and TRBJ1-4, with 9 bases lining up with TRBD1. This clonotype was sampled from a person aged 18 to 75 in good health. CDR3 region: CASSIQGAGEKLFF. The CDR3 DNA, read in part, is TGCGCCAGCAGCATACAGGGGGCGGGTGAAAAA.